The clone carrying this TCR beta chain was seen repeatedly, ten times or more. This record comes from a study of regulatory T cells in long-lasting Graves disease. Relying on iRepertoire HTBI primers and Arm-PCR of CDR3 regions, the team built TCR beta libraries. TCRdb reanalysed the multiplex PCR reads using MiXCR and keeps one entry per CDR3 protein. There are about 430,000 distinct CDR3 sequences in the sample; about 15% occur only once, and about 7.6% lies in the top ten. Time point described: newly diagnosed GD, antithyroid drugs for less than 3 months. PBMCs provided the RNA from which the TCR library was made. Germline values: CDR1 SGHNT, CDR2 YENEEA. Trimming took 5 bases from V and 9 from J; bases not matched to a gene: 10. The CDR3 consists of 15 residues. These same data were also listed under a study on T cells in Graves' hyperthyroidism and ophthalmopathy. That report adds: Uncontrolled infection, other autoimmune disease, pregnancy and lactation each barred patients from inclusion. HTBI primers drove first-round RT-PCR of the TCR CDR3.

The genes are TRBV11-3 and TRBJ2-1; the match to TRBD2 covers 10 bases. The sample was peripheral blood mononuclear cells (PBMCs), taken at new diagnosis, from a patient treated with antithyroid drugs. This TCR came from a woman aged 35 to 49 with Graves disease. For the CDR3, the DNA is TGTGCCAGCAGCGAAAGACTAGCGGGCTCGGTTGAGCAGTTCTTC. As protein: CASSERLAGSVEQFF.